This TCR beta chain was recorded in a study of regulatory T cells in long-lasting Graves disease (dated by TCRdb to 2020 to 2022). Turning to the overall study: To count as having persistent Graves' disease, a patient had to have received antithyroid drug treatment for over 5 years with TSH receptor autoantibodies remaining persistently positive. Peripheral blood TCR sequencing and RNA sequencing compared persistent Graves' disease patients with newly diagnosed Graves' disease patients. On average, persistent Graves' disease patients in the clinical cohort had been on antithyroid drugs for eight to twelve years. The study was registered as a clinical trial and conducted in China. TCR sequencing covered 13 persistent and 20 or so newly diagnosed Graves' disease patients, about 35 samples in total.

This specimen's time point label, interpreted: persistent/refractory GD, antithyroid drugs over 5 years with positive TRAb. RNA was extracted from PBMCs in TRIzol for both TCR sequencing and RNA sequencing. Graves' disease was diagnosed according to American Thyroid Association guidelines. The patients came from an endocrinology department in Xi'an, China. Each patient gave about 9.1 milliliters of peripheral blood, collected in an EDTA anticoagulant tube. Ficoll Paque Plus density gradient separation was used to isolate PBMCs, and no additional T cell sorting was done. RNA quality was checked with an Agilent 2100 Bioanalyzer and agarose gel, and concentration with a NanoDrop 2000. V lost 6 bases and J lost 3 bases; the stretch between them is 16 bases long. From cysteine to phenylalanine, the CDR3 is 14 amino acids long. Left in the record is the CDR3 DNA by itself, 42 bases read in frame from the first base. The germline V gene specifies SGHRS as CDR1 and YFSETQ as CDR2.

What the authors observed across the whole study: Lower TCR Shannon entropy and fewer highly expanded clones were observed in persistent Graves' disease patients than in newly diagnosed patients, which suggested clonal expansion. More public clonotypes were shared among persistent patients (about 2,800) than among newly diagnosed patients (under 1,000). TRBV28, TRBJ1-2 and TRBJ2-5 were preferentially used in persistent disease, while TRBV20-1 and TRBJ2-1 were favored in newly diagnosed disease. The authors noted that the small sample size was a limitation that may lower accuracy. The study examined only peripheral blood because the primary lesion, thyroid tissue, could not be accessed. Sequencing and analysis were restricted to the TCR beta chain.

This clonotype was seen repeatedly, ten times or more. The antigen it binds to is not known. Base quality data are lacking; no much larger clone is found one base away. Library preparation employed multiplex PCR. Data came from an Illumina HiSeq 4000. CDR3 regions were amplified by Arm-PCR with iRepertoire HTBI primers to construct TCR beta libraries. Gel purification was performed on PCR products prior to sequencing. The published analysis was carried out like this. Across samples, some 62 TRBV and 13 to 15 TRBJ segments were identified and used for gene usage analysis of CDR3 amino acid clonotypes. COPE and FqMerger were used to merge the filtered high-quality paired reads into contigs. BLAST was used to align contigs to the IMGT TRBV, TRBD and TRBJ reference genes, and CDR3 was defined following IMGT. Highly expanded clones were defined as clonotypes with a frequency above 0.1%. Shannon entropy was used to measure repertoire diversity, and the Gini coefficient was used to measure V-J evenness. Public clonotypes were defined as clonotypes shared by more than one individual. TCRdb passed the public sequencing reads through fastp at Q25 and MiXCR, retaining productive beta sequences. Duplicate CDR3 protein sequences are folded into a single record with the most common DNA and genes. The V and J calls, along with clone size, are taken from TCRdb and not from the paper's own processing. Within this sample are hundreds of thousands of distinct CDR3 sequences, with around 21% of them counted one time only. The ten largest clones add up to roughly 20% of the sample.

The chain links TRBV5-1 with TRBJ2-7; TRBD2 is possibly the D segment (6 matching bases). The clonotype comes from a female donor with Graves disease. The sequences come from peripheral blood mononuclear cells (PBMCs), collected when the disease was refractory, from a patient treated with antithyroid drugs. DNA sequence: TGCGCCAGCACTGTCATGGGGGGAAGCTACGAGCAGTACTTC. It codes for CASTVMGGSYEQYF.